These T cell receptor beta chains were read from a single sample in a study of CD8 T cells in ankylosing spondylitis. TCRdb re-called the 5' RACE reads through MiXCR, storing one row per CDR3 protein. The sample records about 360,000 distinct CDR3 sequences, roughly 14% being singletons. Sequences were obtained from blood, either unsorted or a sorted T cell fraction (not recorded which). All receptors come from a male donor with ankylosing spondylitis or in good health (not recorded which). The CDR3 runs from the conserved cysteine through the conserved F or W. A D gene is named only where the DNA matches it firmly. Clone size is given for some rows only: seen once, a few or many times, or a class if the clone is expanded.

J: TRBJ1-2; V: TRBV12-3/TRBV12-4; size: NA; D: TRBD1; CDR3: CASSPQGAGGYTF; DNA: TGTGCCAGCAGCCCACAGGGGGCGGGGGGCTACACCTTC
J: TRBJ2-1; V: TRBV10-3; size: few; D: NA; CDR3: CAIGYSRTIGDEQFF; DNA: TGTGCCATCGGATACTCCAGGACTATTGGGGATGAGCAGTTCTTC
J: TRBJ1-1; V: TRBV12-3/TRBV12-4; size: NA; D: NA; CDR3: CASSFYGLDTEAFF; DNA: TGTGCCAGCAGTTTTTACGGGTTGGACACTGAAGCTTTCTTT
J: TRBJ2-5; V: TRBV14; size: few; D: NA; CDR3: CASSVWTAGETQYF; DNA: TGTGCCAGCAGCGTATGGACGGCGGGAGAGACCCAGTACTTC
J: TRBJ1-4; V: TRBV9; size: few; D: NA; CDR3: CASSGGASNEKLFF; DNA: TGTGCCAGCAGTGGAGGGGCTTCTAATGAAAAACTGTTTTTT
J: TRBJ1-1; V: TRBV3-1; size: few; D: TRBD1; CDR3: CASSRGQGSEAFF; DNA: TGTGCCAGCAGCCGAGGACAGGGCTCTGAAGCTTTCTTT
J: TRBJ2-1; V: TRBV5-1; size: few; D: NA; CDR3: CASSSTTASPYNEQFF; DNA: TGCGCCAGCAGCTCGACGACAGCGTCTCCTTACAATGAGCAGTTCTTC
J: TRBJ2-3; V: TRBV11-1; size: few; D: TRBD1; CDR3: CASTPSDRDQPGTDTQYF; DNA: TGTGCCAGCACCCCCTCGGACAGGGACCAACCCGGCACAGATACGCAGTATTTT
J: TRBJ2-1; V: TRBV21-1; size: few; D: NA; CDR3: CASSKLTGTLRGSHEQFF; DNA: TGTGCCAGCAGCAAACTTACCGGGACCCTCAGGGGCAGCCATGAGCAGTTCTTC
J: TRBJ2-1; V: TRBV4-2; size: NA; D: TRBD1; CDR3: CASRYGGDRGEQFF; DNA: TGTGCCAGCCGGTATGGGGGGGACAGGGGTGAGCAGTTCTTC
J: TRBJ1-4; V: TRBV12-3/TRBV12-4; size: NA; D: NA; CDR3: CASSLSGTNEKLFF; DNA: TGTGCCAGCAGTTTGTCGGGCACTAATGAAAAACTGTTTTTT
J: TRBJ1-2; V: TRBV4-1; size: few; D: NA; CDR3: CASSQPRTDLYGYTF; DNA: TGCGCCAGCAGCCAACCCCGGACAGATCTCTATGGCTACACCTTC
J: TRBJ1-5; V: TRBV20-1; size: many; D: NA; CDR3: CSARRGSDSNQPQHF; DNA: TGCAGTGCTAGGAGGGGCTCGGATAGCAATCAGCCCCAGCATTTT
J: TRBJ2-5; V: TRBV5-1; size: many; D: TRBD2; CDR3: CASSLGLAGSKEETQYF; DNA: TGCGCCAGCAGCCTGGGACTAGCGGGGTCCAAGGAAGAGACCCAGTACTTC
J: TRBJ1-1; V: TRBV5-1; size: few; D: NA; CDR3: CASSSDPGRQTEAFF; DNA: TGCGCCAGCAGCTCCGACCCGGGGAGACAAACTGAAGCTTTCTTT
J: TRBJ1-1; V: TRBV3-1; size: NA; D: NA; CDR3: CASSQDPRLNTEAFF; DNA: TGTGCCAGCAGCCAAGATCCCAGATTGAACACTGAAGCTTTCTTT
J: TRBJ2-2; V: TRBV7-9; size: NA; D: NA; CDR3: CASSSPSGGAGGELFF; DNA: TGTGCCAGCAGCTCCCCGAGTGGGGGCGCCGGCGGGGAGCTGTTTTTT
J: TRBJ2-3; V: TRBV20-1; size: few; D: NA; CDR3: CSARYSPGDTQYF; DNA: TGCAGTGCTAGATACAGCCCAGGGGATACGCAGTATTTT
J: TRBJ1-2; V: TRBV12-3/TRBV12-4; size: many; D: NA; CDR3: CASTFSGQKLHGYTF; DNA: TGTGCCAGCACCTTCTCCGGACAGAAGCTTCATGGCTACACCTTC
J: TRBJ2-7; V: TRBV7-8; size: NA; D: NA; CDR3: CASSLEGRGPYEQYF; DNA: TGTGCCAGCAGCTTAGAGGGCAGGGGACCCTACGAGCAGTACTTC
J: TRBJ1-1; V: TRBV6-1; size: NA; D: TRBD1; CDR3: CASTGTDTEAFF; DNA: TGTGCCAGCACCGGGACAGACACTGAAGCTTTCTTT
J: TRBJ2-7; V: TRBV29-1; size: many; D: TRBD2; CDR3: CSVEGLAGSEQYF; DNA: TGCAGCGTCGAGGGCCTAGCGGGAAGTGAGCAGTACTTC
J: TRBJ2-7; V: TRBV27; size: few; D: TRBD1; CDR3: CASSPSSPRTGTLNYEQYF; DNA: TGTGCCAGCAGCCCCTCCTCCCCCCGGACAGGGACGTTAAACTACGAGCAGTACTTC
J: TRBJ2-1; V: TRBV10-3; size: NA; D: NA; CDR3: CAIARDLGNEQFF; DNA: TGTGCCATCGCCAGGGATCTGGGCAATGAGCAGTTCTTC
J: TRBJ2-2; V: TRBV12-3/TRBV12-4; size: NA; D: TRBD1; CDR3: CASSRDRGTPAPSGELFF; DNA: TGTGCCAGCAGCCGGGACAGGGGGACTCCGGCCCCCAGCGGGGAGCTGTTTTTT
J: TRBJ2-3; V: TRBV5-1; size: once; D: NA; CDR3: CASSLASRPTDTQYF; DNA: TGCGCCAGCAGCTTGGCCTCACGCCCCACAGATACGCAGTATTTT
J: TRBJ1-3; V: TRBV6-1; size: few; D: NA; CDR3: CASRPTGPSGNTIYF; DNA: TGTGCCAGCAGACCTACAGGTCCCTCTGGAAACACCATATATTTT
J: TRBJ2-3; V: TRBV20-1; size: NA; D: TRBD2; CDR3: CSARDPSGLSTDTQYF; DNA: TGCAGTGCTAGAGATCCTAGCGGGCTAAGCACAGATACGCAGTATTTT
J: TRBJ2-5; V: TRBV4-2; size: few; D: NA; CDR3: CASSQDWGAAETQYF; DNA: TGTGCCAGCAGCCAAGACTGGGGGGCGGCGGAGACCCAGTACTTC
J: TRBJ1-4; V: TRBV20-1; size: few; D: NA; CDR3: CSARDASNEKLFF; DNA: TGCAGTGCTAGAGATGCGAGCAATGAAAAACTGTTTTTT
J: TRBJ2-7; V: TRBV5-1; size: few; D: TRBD1; CDR3: CASSSPGQGPYEQYF; DNA: TGCGCCAGCAGCTCCCCGGGACAGGGTCCCTACGAGCAGTACTTC
J: TRBJ2-7; V: TRBV5-1; size: NA; D: TRBD1; CDR3: CASSLMVRTGESHEQYF; DNA: TGCGCCAGCAGCTTGATGGTCAGGACAGGGGAGTCCCACGAGCAGTACTTC
J: TRBJ2-1; V: TRBV12-3/TRBV12-4; size: NA; D: NA; CDR3: CASSQPGGSYNEQFF; DNA: TGTGCCAGCAGCCAACCCGGTGGGTCCTACAATGAGCAGTTCTTC
J: TRBJ2-1; V: TRBV15; size: NA; D: TRBD2; CDR3: CATSRDLAGVYNEQFF; DNA: TGTGCCACCAGCAGAGATCTAGCGGGAGTCTACAATGAGCAGTTCTTC
J: TRBJ2-3; V: TRBV20-1; size: NA; D: TRBD2; CDR3: CSARSPLGSGIPDTQYF; DNA: TGCAGTGCTAGATCCCCGTTGGGTAGCGGGATACCAGATACGCAGTATTTT
J: TRBJ2-1; V: TRBV20-1; size: NA; D: NA; CDR3: CSAAVTEQFF; DNA: TGCAGTGCCGCCGTTACTGAGCAGTTCTTC
J: TRBJ1-2; V: TRBV28; size: few; D: NA; CDR3: CASSFDSYGYTF; DNA: TGTGCCAGCAGTTTCGACAGCTATGGCTACACCTTC
J: TRBJ2-1; V: TRBV7-9; size: NA; D: NA; CDR3: CASSITGVWDNEQFF; DNA: TGTGCCAGCAGCATTACGGGAGTTTGGGACAATGAGCAGTTCTTC
J: TRBJ1-5; V: TRBV7-2; size: few; D: NA; CDR3: CASSRLNNQPQHF; DNA: TGTGCCAGCAGCCGACTAAACAATCAGCCCCAGCATTTT
J: TRBJ2-1; V: TRBV20-1; size: NA; D: TRBD2; CDR3: CSARALSGGGHNEQFF; DNA: TGCAGTGCTAGAGCCCTTAGCGGGGGGGGTCACAATGAGCAGTTCTTC
J: TRBJ1-3; V: TRBV5-5; size: NA; D: TRBD1; CDR3: CASSSGQASGNTIYF; DNA: TGTGCCAGCAGCTCCGGACAGGCCTCTGGAAACACCATATATTTT
J: TRBJ2-2; V: TRBV7-7; size: NA; D: NA; CDR3: CASSAAAAGELFF; DNA: TGTGCCAGCAGCGCGGCCGCTGCCGGGGAGCTGTTTTTT
J: TRBJ1-2; V: TRBV6-1; size: NA; D: NA; CDR3: CASSGVTYTF; DNA: TGTGCCAGCAGTGGGGTGACCTACACCTTC
J: TRBJ1-2; V: TRBV5-1; size: NA; D: NA; CDR3: CASSLVPGSYGYTF; DNA: TGCGCCAGCAGCTTGGTACCCGGTTCCTATGGCTACACCTTC
J: TRBJ2-5; V: TRBV4-2; size: few; D: TRBD2; CDR3: CASSQVTSGGPGETQYF; DNA: TGTGCCAGCAGCCAAGTGACTAGCGGGGGGCCGGGGGAGACCCAGTACTTC
J: TRBJ2-1; V: TRBV20-1; size: NA; D: TRBD2; CDR3: CSAGKTSAEQFF; DNA: TGCAGTGCGGGGAAGACTAGCGCTGAGCAGTTCTTC
J: TRBJ2-4; V: TRBV5-1; size: few; D: TRBD2; CDR3: CASSLASGANIQYF; DNA: TGCGCCAGCAGCTTGGCTAGCGGAGCAAACATTCAGTACTTC
J: TRBJ1-1; V: TRBV29-1; size: few; D: NA; CDR3: CSVEPLLRNTEAFF; DNA: TGCAGCGTTGAGCCCCTACTTCGGAACACTGAAGCTTTCTTT
J: TRBJ1-1; V: TRBV3-1; size: NA; D: NA; CDR3: CASSQLSVTEAFF; DNA: TGTGCCAGCAGCCAGCTTTCGGTCACTGAAGCTTTCTTT
J: TRBJ2-2; V: TRBV29-1; size: many; D: TRBD1; CDR3: CSGEGAGTGELFF; DNA: TGCAGCGGTGAGGGGGCTGGCACCGGGGAGCTGTTTTTT
J: TRBJ2-7; V: TRBV5-1; size: few; D: TRBD2; CDR3: CASSLTSGRVGEQYF; DNA: TGCGCCAGCAGCTTGACTAGCGGGAGGGTTGGCGAGCAGTACTTC
J: TRBJ2-7; V: TRBV3-1; size: many; D: NA; CDR3: CASSPLGNSYEQYF; DNA: TGTGCCAGCAGTCCTCTGGGTAACTCCTACGAGCAGTACTTC